What follows is one T cell receptor beta chain and its context. The data stem from a study of Ad26.COV2.S vaccination and SARS-CoV-2 variants. The V gene lost 2 bases and the J gene lost 4 bases, with 14 bases spanning the gap. This CDR3 comprises 15 residues. In germline, CDR1 is MNHEY, CDR2 SMNVEV (reference sequence). Generated by immunoSEQ multiplex PCR, the TCRdb table keeps only in-frame clones and is missing some. The sample records over 100,000 clones, over 70% being singletons. The J gene is TRBJ2-5, the V gene TRBV27; tentative D call: TRBD2 (6 bases). The source of this sequence is a human donor who had recovered from COVID-19. Sequenced here: peripheral blood, sampled after recovery from COVID-19. CDR3 in amino acids: CASSLGSGRGETQYF. DNA for the CDR3: TGTGCCAGCAGTTTAGGTTCTGGGCGGGGAGAGACCCAGTACTTC.